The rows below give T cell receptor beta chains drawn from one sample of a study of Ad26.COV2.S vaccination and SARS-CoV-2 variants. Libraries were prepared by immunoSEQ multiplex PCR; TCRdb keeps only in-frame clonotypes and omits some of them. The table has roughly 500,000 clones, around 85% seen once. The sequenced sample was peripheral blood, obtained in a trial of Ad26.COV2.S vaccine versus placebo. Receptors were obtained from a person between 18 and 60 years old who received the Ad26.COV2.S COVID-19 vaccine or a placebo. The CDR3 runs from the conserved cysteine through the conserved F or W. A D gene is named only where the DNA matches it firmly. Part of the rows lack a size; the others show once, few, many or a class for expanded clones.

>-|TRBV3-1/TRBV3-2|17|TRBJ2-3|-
CASSQSDSGDSTDTQYF
TGTGCCAGCAGCCAAAGCGATAGCGGAGATAGCACAGATACGCAGTATTTT
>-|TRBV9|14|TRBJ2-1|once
CASSVEGMVDEQFF
TGTGCCAGCAGCGTCGAGGGAATGGTCGATGAGCAGTTCTTC
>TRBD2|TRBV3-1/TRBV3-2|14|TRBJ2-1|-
CASSQLTSGSPQFF
TGTGCCAGCAGCCAACTGACTAGCGGGAGCCCGCAGTTCTTC
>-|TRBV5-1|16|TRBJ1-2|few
CASSQDRTVLGYGYTF
TGCGCCAGCAGCCAGGACCGGACAGTCTTAGGCTATGGCTACACCTTC
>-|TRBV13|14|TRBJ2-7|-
CASSFLRESYEQYF
TGTGCCAGCAGCTTCCTGCGGGAATCCTACGAGCAGTACTTC
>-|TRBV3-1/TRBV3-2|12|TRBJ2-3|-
CASSQRTDTQYF
TGTGCCAGCAGCCAACGCACAGATACGCAGTATTTT
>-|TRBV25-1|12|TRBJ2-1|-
CASSNLRGEQFF
TGTGCCAGCAGTAATCTACGGGGTGAGCAGTTCTTC
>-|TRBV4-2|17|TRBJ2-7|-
CASSQDTGLADSYEQYF
TGTGCCAGCAGCCAAGATACGGGGCTAGCTGATTCCTACGAGCAGTACTTC
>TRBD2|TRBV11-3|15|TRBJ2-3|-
CASSLTSGSTDTQYF
TGTGCCAGCAGCCTCACTAGCGGAAGCACAGATACGCAGTATTTT
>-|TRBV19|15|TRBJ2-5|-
CASSMGDLYQETQYF
TGTGCCAGTAGTATGGGGGACTTGTACCAAGAGACCCAGTACTTC
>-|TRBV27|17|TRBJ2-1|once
CASSFNPPNQYYNEQFF
TGTGCCAGCAGTTTCAACCCCCCGAACCAATATTACAATGAGCAGTTCTTC
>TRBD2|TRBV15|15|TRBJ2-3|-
CATSLAGAGTDTQYF
TGTGCCACCAGTCTAGCGGGAGCTGGGACAGATACGCAGTATTTT
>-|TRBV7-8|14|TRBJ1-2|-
CASSSRRGAYGYTF
TGTGCCAGCAGCTCCCGTAGGGGGGCCTATGGCTACACCTTC
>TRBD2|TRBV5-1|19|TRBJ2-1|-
CASSLGGLAGSVGYNEQFF
TGCGCCAGCAGCTTGGGGGGACTAGCGGGAAGCGTTGGCTACAATGAGCAGTTCTTC
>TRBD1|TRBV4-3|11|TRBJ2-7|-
CAYPDRAEQYF
TGCGCCTACCCAGACAGGGCCGAGCAGTACTTC
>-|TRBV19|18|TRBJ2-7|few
CASSIGWLGGQQAPEQYF
TGTGCCAGTAGTATAGGATGGTTGGGGGGACAGCAAGCACCCGAGCAGTACTTC
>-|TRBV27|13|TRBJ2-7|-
CASSLRLEYEQYF
TGTGCCAGCAGTTTAAGGCTAGAATACGAGCAGTACTTC
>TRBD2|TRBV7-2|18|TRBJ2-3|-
CASSKLAGGPWGTDTQYF
TGTGCCAGCAGCAAACTAGCGGGAGGGCCTTGGGGCACAGATACGCAGTATTTT
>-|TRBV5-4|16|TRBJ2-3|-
CASSFSQYANTDTQYF
TGTGCCAGCAGCTTTTCGCAGTACGCAAACACAGATACGCAGTATTTT
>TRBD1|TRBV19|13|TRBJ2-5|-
CASSPTGAETQYF
TGTGCCAGTAGCCCGACAGGGGCAGAGACCCAGTACTTC